The present entry profiles one T cell receptor beta chain with its context. The PCR had 60 Vbeta and 13 Jbeta primers. Assay used: immunoSEQ multiplex PCR; TCRdb lists only in-frame clones, some missing. The table lists around 90,000 clones, less than 80% of them singletons. This record belongs to a study of cytomegalovirus exposure and HLA in healthy donors. CDR3 length: 18 amino acids. Germline CDR1 GTSNPN, CDR2 SVGIG (reference sequence). The J segment lost 3 bases and the V segment lost 2 bases, leaving 10 bases of the junction unmatched. The rearrangement uses TRBV30 and TRBJ2-1; 13 nucleotides line up with TRBD2. The receptor was derived from a woman aged 50 to 60 in good health and CMV-seropositive. What was sequenced was PBMCs. The DNA for the CDR3 is TGTGCCTGGAGTTCCCCCTGGACTAGCGGGGGACTCTACAATGAGCAGTTCTTC. This translates into CAWSSPWTSGGLYNEQFF.